This T cell receptor beta chain emerged from a study of spatial heterogeneity in lung cancer. Study-level background: Unique TCR and UMI combinations averaged more than ten appearances each in raw reads.

As to this clonotype: Antigen unknown.

Notes on the study in general: Follow-up blood showed ubiquitous expanded tumor TCRs less than blood at resection did.

Time point described: sample taken at primary tumor resection. Researchers sequenced whole RNA taken from tumor, nontumor lung or frozen PBMC without sorting. Samples were obtained from about 75 donors, all untreated early-stage non-small cell lung cancer patients. The study tagged each TCR cDNA molecule with a unique molecular identifier. TCRdb independently ran MiXCR on the 5' RACE reads; one entry per CDR3 protein. The data contain about 4,900 distinct CDR3 sequences, 16% of them singletons. This CDR3 region has 17 residues. Germline assignment: CDR1 SNHLY and CDR2 FYNNEI. V gave up 5 bases and J gave up 5 bases; unmatched junction bases: 6.

This rearrangement joins TRBV2 to TRBJ2-1; 16 nucleotides line up with TRBD2. The clonotype comes from a male donor with early-stage non-small cell lung cancer. The specimen was PBMCs, collected at surgery. The CDR3 spells CASSMGLAGGINNEQFF. CDR3 DNA sequence: TGTGCCAGCAGTATGGGACTAGCGGGGGGGATCAACAATGAGCAGTTCTTC.